What follows are 29 T cell receptor beta chains derived from one specimen sequenced in a study of cytomegalovirus exposure and HLA in healthy donors (dated by TCRdb to about 2017). Library method: the immunoSEQ multiplex PCR assay. The multiplex PCR relied on a mix of 60 forward primers for TCR Vbeta segments and 13 reverse primers for TCR Jbeta segments. TCRdb stores this immuneACCESS table with in-frame sequences only. Part of the clones is absent; in the studies checked, under half of the shortfall reflects unresolved V genes, and no reason is known for the rest. The sample includes a few hundred thousand clones, with 85% to 95% observed a single time. The leading ten clones occupy roughly 1.5% of the sample. Sequencing was performed on PBMCs. These receptors were taken from a girl aged 2 to 9 in good health and CMV-seronegative.

The rearrangement joins TRBV10-2 to TRBJ2-3; 9 bases are a match to TRBD2. The CDR3 is 21 residues long. The trim removed 0 bases at V and 2 bases at J, leaving 18 bases unmatched. Per germline, CDR1 WSHSY and CDR2 SAAADI. This CDR3 reads CASSESKLAGIEWFNTDTQYF. The CDR3 region has the DNA TGCGCCAGCAGTGAGTCCAAGCTAGCGGGGATAGAGTGGTTTAACACAGATACGCAGTATTTT.

In its sample, this clone was seen once. The junction departs from germline at one end; a sequencing error may be responsible. V gene TRBV7-7 combines with J gene TRBJ2-1, with 7 bases fitting TRBD2. Germline-derived CDR1 and CDR2 are SSHAT and FNYEAQ (reference sequence). The CDR3 has 14 residues. CDR3 sequence reads: CASSLRGGDNEQFF. Here the CDR3 DNA reads TGTGCTAGCAGCTTACGTGGGGGGGACAATGAGCAGTTCTTC.

This rearrangement joins TRBV5-1 to TRBJ1-4, with TRBD1 matching 9 bases. This CDR3 has 15 residues. J was trimmed by 7 bases and V by 2 bases; bases with no gene match: 6. The germline V gene encodes CDR1 SGHRS and CDR2 YFSETQ. Written as DNA, the CDR3 is TGCGCCAGCAGCTTAAGGGACAGGGCGTTTGAAAAACTGTTTTTT. This gives the protein CASSLRDRAFEKLFF.

The chain has TRBV29-1 and TRBJ1-1; maybe TRBD1 (5 bases). Germline assignment: CDR1 SQVTM and CDR2 ANQGSEA. V shed 5 bases and J shed 12 bases, with 19 bases lying between them. There are 12 residues in the CDR3. The CDR3 region has the DNA TGCAGCGTTCCTGACAGCCACGGTTCGACTTTCTTT. Translated: CSVPDSHGSTFF. Combining the CDR3 with reference TRBV29-1 and TRBJ1-1 gives the whole variable domain SAVISQKPSRDICQRGTSLTIQCQVDSQVTMMFWYRQQPGQSLTLIATANQGSEATYESGFVIDKFPISRPNLTFSTLTVSNMSPEDSSIYLCSVPDSHGSTFFGQGTRLTVV.

The chain is built from TRBV19 and TRBJ2-5; possibly TRBD1 for D (6 bases). V shed 5 bases and J shed 4 bases, with 11 bases lying between them. The CDR3 spans 13 residues. Germline V CDR1 and CDR2: LNHDA, SQIVND (reference sequence). CDR3 region: CASSPAGAETQYF. CDR3 nucleotides: TGTGCCAGTAGTCCGGCAGGGGCAGAGACCCAGTACTTC.

V is TRBV6-6 and J is TRBJ2-3; a weak D match, TRBD1 (6 bases). Germline lookup yields CDR1 MNHNY and CDR2 SVGAGI (reference sequence). The CDR3 covers 15 residues. The ends were cut back, 6 bases at V and 4 bases at J, with 17 bases in the middle. CDR3 nucleotide sequence: TGTGCCAGCAGGCCCCTCACAGGGAAGGCAGATACGCAGTATTTT. Translation gives CASRPLTGKADTQYF.

This clone was picked up one time. The chain recombines TRBV30 with TRBJ2-2; D is perhaps TRBD1 (6 bases). The CDR3 runs 12 residues. Between the trimmed V and J ends, which lost 5 bases and 4 bases, there was a span of 8 bases. The germline CDR1 and CDR2 sequences are GTSNPN and SVGIG (reference sequence). In nucleotides, the CDR3 is TGTGCCTGGGGGGGCGGCACCGGGGAGCTGTTTTTT. Translated: CAWGGGTGELFF.

The gene calls are TRBV7-9 and TRBJ2-3; 12 bases fit TRBD2. Germline V gene data show CDR1 as SEHNR and CDR2 as FQNEAQ (reference sequence). Trimming removed 5 bases from V and 0 bases from J; junction bases left unmatched: 9. The CDR3 runs to 18 residues. The CDR3 DNA follows: TGTGCCAGCAGCATCAAAGGACTAGCGGGAATGAGCACAGATACGCAGTATTTT. It is translated as CASSIKGLAGMSTDTQYF.

This sequence joins TRBV5-6 and TRBJ2-1, with 13 bases matching TRBD2. V shed 4 bases and J 8 bases; nucleotides not matched to a gene: 9. The germline V gene has CDR1 SGHDT and CDR2 YYEEEE. The CDR3 sequence is 16 residues long. CDR3 in DNA: TGTGCCAGCAGCCCCCGGACTAGCGGGGGTTACCATGAGCAGTTCTTC. Protein sequence: CASSPRTSGGYHEQFF.

The chain recombines TRBV5-1 with TRBJ2-7; 7 bases are a match to TRBD1. Germline V gives CDR1 SGHRS, CDR2 YFSETQ. The V gene end was trimmed by 2 bases and the J gene end by 1 base; junction bases not matched to a gene: 6. The CDR3 length is 15 residues. Here the CDR3 DNA reads TGCGCCAGCAGCTTCGTCCGGGACAGTTCCTACGAGCAGTACTTC. Translated: CASSFVRDSSYEQYF.

The chain combines TRBV11-2 with TRBJ1-1, with 8 bases fitting TRBD1. The CDR3 extends over 15 amino acids. Unmatched junction bases numbered 9, after V lost 5 bases and J lost 4 bases. Germline CDR1 SGHAT, CDR2 FQNNGV. This CDR3 is CASSATGQGRTEAFF. Here the CDR3 DNA reads TGTGCCAGCAGCGCAACCGGACAGGGACGCACTGAAGCTTTCTTT.

The count of this clone is one. The chain recombines TRBV6-5 with TRBJ2-7, with a tentative D call TRBD2 (6 bases). The CDR3 sequence is 15 residues long. With 6 bases removed from V and 4 bases from J, the gap between germline ends came to 19 bases. Germline lookup yields CDR1 MNHEY and CDR2 SVGAGI. Here the CDR3 reads CASSQQPGLTYEQYF. CDR3 nucleotide sequence: TGTGCCAGCAGCCAACAGCCGGGACTTACATACGAGCAGTACTTC.

The chain has TRBV19 and TRBJ2-1; 9 bases are a match to TRBD2. The CDR3 loop spans 11 amino acids. Germline V gene data show CDR1 as LNHDA and CDR2 as SQIVND (reference sequence). CDR3 bases: TGTGCATCCGTCAGCGGGGGGGAGCAGTTCTTC. Encoded protein: CASVSGGEQFF.

CDR3 sequence: CASSPGSNSNQPQHF. The CDR3 nucleotides are TGTGCCAGCTCACCAGGGAGCAATAGCAATCAGCCCCAGCATTTT. The V and J genes are TRBV18 and TRBJ1-5; no clear D. The ends were cut back, 2 bases at V and 0 bases at J, with 8 bases in the middle. This CDR3 has 15 residues. Per germline, CDR1 KGHSH and CDR2 LQKENI.

The chain is built from TRBV5-4 and TRBJ2-7, with TRBD2 identical over 9 bases. V trimming: 4 bases; J trimming: 0 bases; junction bases outside the gene matches: 5. This CDR3 contains 15 residues. The V gene's germline CDR1 is SGHNT and CDR2 YYREEE (reference sequence). The CDR3 loop is CASSPVAGDSYEQYF. In DNA, the CDR3 is TGTGCCAGCAGCCCGGTAGCGGGGGACTCCTACGAGCAGTACTTC.

V is TRBV25-1 and J is TRBJ2-5; D remains ambiguous. The CDR3 totals 14 residues. Deletions cut 1 base from V and 5 bases from J, with 11 bases between. CDR1 and CDR2 (germline): MGHDK, SYGVNS. In nucleotides, the CDR3 is TGTGCCAGCAGTGAATTTATAGTGGAGGAGACCCAGTACTTC. Translation: CASSEFIVEETQYF.

This sequence joins TRBV5-1 and TRBJ1-4; the match to TRBD1 covers 7 bases. Germline CDR1 and CDR2: SGHRS and YFSETQ. V shed 3 bases, J shed 4 bases, and the junction held 3 bases outside the gene matches. The CDR3 runs 14 residues. The CDR3: CASSSTGVNEKLFF. CDR3 DNA: TGCGCCAGCAGCTCTACAGGGGTTAATGAAAAACTGTTTTTT.

The genes are TRBV4-2 and TRBJ2-2; TRBD2 matches 10 bases. From germline, CDR1 is LGHNA and CDR2 YNFKEQ. V was pared by 2 bases and J by 5 bases, with 17 bases of the junction left unmatched. This CDR3 region has 20 residues. CDR3 in DNA: TGTGCCAGCAGCCAAATGGTTGGGCTAGCGGGGGAGATGGGAACCGGGGAGCTGTTTTTT. It translates to CASSQMVGLAGEMGTGELFF.

This chain joins TRBV30 and TRBJ1-2; 7 nucleotides match TRBD1. There are 13 residues in the CDR3. Per germline, CDR1 GTSNPN and CDR2 SVGIG (reference sequence). The trim removed 4 bases at V and 4 bases at J, leaving 6 bases unmatched. The DNA for the CDR3 is TGTGCCTGGACCAAAGGACAGGTCTATGGCTACACCTTC. It encodes CAWTKGQVYGYTF.

The chain employs TRBV5-1 and TRBJ2-7; D perhaps matches TRBD2 (5 bases). Per germline, CDR1 SGHRS and CDR2 YFSETQ. This CDR3 comprises 14 residues. Trimming shortened V by 0 bases and J by 3 bases, and 10 bases separated the two germline ends. CDR3 residues: CASSLDSGNYEQYF. In nucleotides, the CDR3 is TGCGCCAGCAGCTTGGACAGCGGAAACTACGAGCAGTACTTC. Drawing the rest from reference TRBV5-1 and TRBJ2-7, the complete variable domain is KAGVTQTPRYLIKTRGQQVTLSCSPISGHRSVSWYQQTPGQGLQFLFEYFSETQRNKGNFPGRFSGRQFSNSRSEMNVSTLELGDSALYLCASSLDSGNYEQYFGPGTRLTVT.

This rearrangement joins TRBV2 to TRBJ1-1; D is ambiguous. The CDR3 covers 16 residues. V lost 1 base to trimming and J lost 2 bases, with 14 bases between them. CDR1 is SNHLY, CDR2 FYNNEI, per germline. CDR3 sequence: CASSEELPGGNTEAFF. In DNA, the CDR3 is TGTGCCAGCAGTGAAGAATTACCGGGAGGAAACACTGAAGCTTTCTTT.

The V gene is TRBV28, the J gene TRBJ2-7; 7 nucleotides match TRBD1. The CDR3 length is 14 residues. CDR1 is MDHEN, CDR2 SYDVKM, per germline. Trimming at V came to 2 bases and at J to 4 bases, leaving 5 bases not matched to a gene. CDR3 DNA sequence: TGTGCCAGCAGTTTACCGGGACAGAAATACGAGCAGTACTTC. Its protein product is CASSLPGQKYEQYF.

The gene calls are TRBV6-6 and TRBJ2-7; D gene ambiguous. The germline V gene has CDR1 MNHNY and CDR2 SVGAGI (reference sequence). The CDR3 extends over 14 amino acids. The ends were cut back, 3 bases at V and 0 bases at J, with 9 bases in the middle. The CDR3 DNA reads as TGTGCCAGCAGTTATCTGGCTAGCTCCTACGAGCAGTACTTC. Protein sequence: CASSYLASSYEQYF.

The chain recombines TRBV7-2 with TRBJ2-7, with TRBD2 matching over 12 bases. CDR1 and CDR2 (germline): SGHTA, FQGNSA. The V segment lost 5 bases and the J segment 4 bases; nucleotides outside the gene matches: 15. The CDR3 contains 18 residues. CDR3 loop: CASSPAHPSGGANYEQYF. As DNA, the CDR3 is TGTGCCAGCAGCCCAGCCCACCCTAGCGGGGGGGCCAATTACGAGCAGTACTTC.

This rearrangement joins TRBV27 to TRBJ2-7; 8 positions match TRBD1. J was trimmed by 2 bases and V by 5 bases; bases with no gene match: 2. Per germline, CDR1 MNHEY and CDR2 SMNVEV (reference sequence). CDR3 length: 13 residues. The CDR3 reads CASSGQGPYEQYF. The DNA of the CDR3 is TGTGCCAGCAGTGGACAGGGACCCTACGAGCAGTACTTC.

CDR3: CASSLRHFATNEKLFF. The CDR3 nucleotides read TGTGCCAGCAGTTTACGACACTTTGCAACTAATGAAAAACTGTTTTTT. V gene TRBV27 combines with J gene TRBJ1-4; D unresolved. Germline lookup yields CDR1 MNHEY and CDR2 SMNVEV (reference sequence). The CDR3 consists of 16 residues. Trimming cost V 2 bases and J 0 bases, with 10 bases left between them.

Comments on this clone: The junction shows a germline mismatch at one end, possibly a read error. The genes are TRBV7-9 and TRBJ1-3; 9 positions agree with TRBD1. CDR3 length: 17 residues. The germline CDR1 and CDR2 sequences are SEHNR and FQNEAQ (reference sequence). Written as DNA, the CDR3 is TGTTCCAGCAGCGAGGCGGGACAGGGTTTCTCTGGAAACACCATATATTTT. Translation gives CSSSEAGQGFSGNTIYF.

The rearrangement uses TRBV30 and TRBJ1-1; tentatively, D is TRBD1 (6 bases). CDR3 length: 12 amino acids. Trimming left V 3 bases short and J 6 bases short, with 11 bases between. CDR1 is GTSNPN and CDR2 is SVGIG in the germline V gene (reference sequence). The CDR3 DNA follows: TGTGCCTGGAGCATCGGGACACCTGAAGCTTTCTTT. Protein: CAWSIGTPEAFF.

This sequence joins TRBV15 and TRBJ1-1, with D unresolved. The CDR3 totals 13 residues. Germline-derived CDR1 and CDR2 are LNHNV and YYDKDF (reference sequence). Between the trimmed V and J ends, which lost 3 bases and 7 bases, there was a span of 12 bases. This CDR3 is CATSRYPWSEAFF. The CDR3 DNA follows: TGTGCCACCAGCAGGTACCCCTGGAGTGAAGCTTTCTTT.